This TCR beta chain was recovered during a study of read filtering for tumor transcriptome and immune sequencing. Note on this clonotype: A much larger clonotype is one base distant, so this may be a read error.

CDR3 length equals 16 residues. Trimming left V 8 bases short and J 0 bases short, with 18 bases between. Germline assignment: CDR1 MNHEY and CDR2 SMNVEV (reference sequence). This library used 300 to 500 ng RNA and molecular barcoded adaptors spanning alpha/delta and beta/gamma chains. TCRdb recomputed calls from the reads with MiXCR, one row per CDR3 protein. The table lists tens of thousands of distinct CDR3 sequences, approximately 21% of them singletons, with roughly 10% in the top ten. The gene calls are TRBV27 and TRBJ2-3; D might be TRBD1 or TRBD2, each matching 5 bases. Sequences were obtained from a population of CD138-negative cells sorted from bone marrow. This TCR was sampled from a donor aged 40 or over with multiple myeloma. The CDR3 sequence is CASGRDEVSSTDTQYF. Written as DNA, the CDR3 is TGTGCCAGCGGCCGGGACGAAGTTTCTAGCACAGATACGCAGTATTTT.